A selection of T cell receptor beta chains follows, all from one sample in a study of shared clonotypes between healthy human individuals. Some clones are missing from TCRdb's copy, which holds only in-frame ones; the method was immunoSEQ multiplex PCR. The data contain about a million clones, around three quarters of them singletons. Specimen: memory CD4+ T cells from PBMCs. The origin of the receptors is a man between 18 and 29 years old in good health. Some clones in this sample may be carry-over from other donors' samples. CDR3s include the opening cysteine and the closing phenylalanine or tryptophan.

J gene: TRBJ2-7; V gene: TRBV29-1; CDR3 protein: CSVSGTGTYEQYF
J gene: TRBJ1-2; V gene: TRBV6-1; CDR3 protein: CASRERIFGDGYTF
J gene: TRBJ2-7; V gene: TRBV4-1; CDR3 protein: CASSPIGRGPEQYF
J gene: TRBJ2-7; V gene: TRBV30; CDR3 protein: CAWNAWSGNEQYF
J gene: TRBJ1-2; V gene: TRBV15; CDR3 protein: CATSRDPGRVAGYTF
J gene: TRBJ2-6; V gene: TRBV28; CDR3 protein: CASSGGSTLTGANVLTF
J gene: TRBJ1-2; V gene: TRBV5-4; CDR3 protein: CASRGTGGGYGYTF
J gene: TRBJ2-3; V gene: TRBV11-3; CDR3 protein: CASSPTSGGTDTQYF
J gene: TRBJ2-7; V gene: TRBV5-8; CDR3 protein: CASSSNLKGSGEQYF
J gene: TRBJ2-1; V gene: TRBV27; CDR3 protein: CASSLGAGIYNEQFF
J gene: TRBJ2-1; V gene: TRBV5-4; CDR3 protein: CASSLDGGAVYNEQFF
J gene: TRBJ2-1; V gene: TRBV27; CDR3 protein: CASSFNDRAEQFF
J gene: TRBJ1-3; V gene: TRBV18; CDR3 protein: CASSLNPAVSGNTIYF
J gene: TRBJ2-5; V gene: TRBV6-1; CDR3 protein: CASSESRLAGVQETQYF
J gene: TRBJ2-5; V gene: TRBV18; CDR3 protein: CASSEQETQYF
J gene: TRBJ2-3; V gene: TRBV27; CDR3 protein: CASSLRASDTDTQYF
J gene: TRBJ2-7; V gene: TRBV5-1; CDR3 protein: CASSYQGGNEQYF
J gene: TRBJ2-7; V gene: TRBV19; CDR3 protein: CASSIAPTGAEQYF
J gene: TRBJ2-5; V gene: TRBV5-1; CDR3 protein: CASTLAGVGTQYF
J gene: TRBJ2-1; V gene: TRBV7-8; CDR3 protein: CASSYRTGKTYNEQFF
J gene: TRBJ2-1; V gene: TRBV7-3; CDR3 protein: CASSPQQGNSYNEQFF
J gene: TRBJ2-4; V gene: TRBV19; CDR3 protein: CASSIRLAGTLVGPFSKNIQYF
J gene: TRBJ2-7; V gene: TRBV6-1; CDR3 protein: CASSERWRDSYEQYF
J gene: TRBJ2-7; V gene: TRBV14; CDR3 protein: CASSQLGLAGAYEQYF
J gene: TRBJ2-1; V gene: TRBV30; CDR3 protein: CAWSDTMVGLGNEQFF
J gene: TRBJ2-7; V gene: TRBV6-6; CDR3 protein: CASQGASSYEQYF
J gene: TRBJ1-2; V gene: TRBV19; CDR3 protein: CASSISGNYGYTF
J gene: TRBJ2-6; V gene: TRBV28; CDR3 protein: CASSSRVSGANVLTF
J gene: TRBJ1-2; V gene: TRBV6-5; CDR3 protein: CASSRLGTRGYTF
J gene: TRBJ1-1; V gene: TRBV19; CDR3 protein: CASRDRGVLPEAFF
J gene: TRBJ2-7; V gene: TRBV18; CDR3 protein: CASSPSAGGEQYF
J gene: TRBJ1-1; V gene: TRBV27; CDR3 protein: CASSLIALNTEAFF
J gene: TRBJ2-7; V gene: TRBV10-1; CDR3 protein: CASSESGAGRQYF
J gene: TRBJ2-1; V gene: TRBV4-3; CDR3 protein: CASSLAHGGQGVTYNEQFF
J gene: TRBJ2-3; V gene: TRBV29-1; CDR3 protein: CSVTNTATSGATDTQYF
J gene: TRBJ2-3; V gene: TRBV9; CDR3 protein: CASSVSPSTDTQYF
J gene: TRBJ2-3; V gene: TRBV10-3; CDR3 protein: CAISGAADTQYF
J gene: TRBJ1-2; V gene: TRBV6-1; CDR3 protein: CASTPGWANYGYTF
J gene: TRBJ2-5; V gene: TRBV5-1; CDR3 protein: CASSLDHAETQYF
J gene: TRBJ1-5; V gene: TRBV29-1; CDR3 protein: CSVEDLGGGTQHF
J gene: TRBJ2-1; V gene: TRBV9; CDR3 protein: CASSSRTSGSGKQFF
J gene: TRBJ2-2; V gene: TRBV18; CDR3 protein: CASSPRMAGKRDTGELFF
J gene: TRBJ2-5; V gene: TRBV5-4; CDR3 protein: CASSLGEAGETQYF
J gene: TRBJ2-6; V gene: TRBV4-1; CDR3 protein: CASGEGRTFDFGANVLTF
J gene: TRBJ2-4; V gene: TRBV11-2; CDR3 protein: CASSSPGAKNIQYF
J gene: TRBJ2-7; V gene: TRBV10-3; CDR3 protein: CAISERTEQYF
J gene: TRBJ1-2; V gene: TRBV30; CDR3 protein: CAWAPGQAGRYTF
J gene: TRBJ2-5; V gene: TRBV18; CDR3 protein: CASSRGTGETQYF
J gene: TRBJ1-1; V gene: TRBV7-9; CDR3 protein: CASTSTGVGEAFF
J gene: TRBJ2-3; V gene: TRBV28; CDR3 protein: CASSLTGFLAGAKDTQYF
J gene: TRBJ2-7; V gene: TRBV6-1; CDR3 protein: CASSVRLLAGAAVYEQYF
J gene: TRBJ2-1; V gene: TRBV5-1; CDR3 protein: CASSFSGTNEQFF
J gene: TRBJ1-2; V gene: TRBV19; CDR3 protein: CASSGDRGDYGYTF
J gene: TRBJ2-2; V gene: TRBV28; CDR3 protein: CASSLASGTANTGELFF
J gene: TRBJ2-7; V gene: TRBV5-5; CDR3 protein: CASSLSFGTAYEQYF